Sequencing of this TCR beta chain was carried out in a study of T cells in localized non-small cell lung cancer. Notes on the study in general: Adjacent lung held a median 57 of the top 100 tumor clones.

Produced via immunoSEQ multiplex PCR; TCRdb's table is partial and in-frame only. The profile covers roughly 48,000 clones, with approximately 80% appearing a single time and 17% taken by the ten largest. The CDR3 loop spans 15 amino acids. CDR1 and CDR2 from the germline V gene are MDHEN and SYDVKM. The germline V and J ends were trimmed by 6 bases and 0 bases, with 14 bases remaining between them. As to this clone: What it binds is unknown.

This TCR came from a man between 40 and 69 years old with stage I squamous cell lung carcinoma. J is TRBJ1-2 and V is TRBV28, with D perhaps TRBD1 (6 bases). The sequencing used peripheral blood, collected before any cancer treatment. This chain's CDR3 is CASSSDRRANYGYTF. The CDR3 DNA reads as TGTGCCAGCAGCTCCGACAGGAGAGCTAACTATGGCTACACCTTC.